This T cell receptor (beta chain) was identified in a study of cytomegalovirus exposure and HLA in healthy donors listed by TCRdb under 2017. At the level of the whole study: According to a later analysis, one platform produced both the 120 validation repertoires and the 670 or so repertoires of the first cohort. To predict cytomegalovirus infection status, the study combined high-throughput TCR immunosequencing, statistical association of individual TCRs with disease status, and machine learning. The study aimed to test whether cataloging public T cell receptors could reveal signatures of past pathogen exposure. A separate validation cohort of over 95 different subjects was used in addition to the roughly 620-subject first cohort.

On this clone: The antigen it binds to is not known. Base qualities were left out, and no much larger clone turns up one base away.

Library generation was performed with the immunoSEQ multiplex PCR assay. Per the authors' processing: To diagnose cytomegalovirus status from the catalog of TCR beta chain sequences, a statistical classification framework was built. What TCRdb holds here is the immuneACCESS table cut down to in-frame rearrangements. Part of the clones is not present; checked against another copy, under half of the missing clones reflect an unresolved V gene, and the others are unexplained. V, J and clone size are those of that table, while D and trimming were read from the DNA. Across this sample there are under 200,000 clones, with about 89% seen only once. The top ten constitute around 3% of the sample. General findings and caveats noted by the study authors: The authors suggested that the approach could potentially be generalized to other disease states and immunological phenotypes. A later analysis found that TCRs clustered in the first cohort also tended to co-occur in the roughly 120 validation repertoires, with more than 90% of cluster scores above 0. In both the original and validation cohorts, the classifier was reported to diagnose cytomegalovirus status with high specificity and sensitivity. A total of 150 to 200 TCR beta chains were listed by the study as associated with cytomegalovirus. A few of the identified cytomegalovirus-associated TCR beta chains were confirmed in vitro to be specific for cytomegalovirus antigens. The validation cohort had no HLA typing available for a later analysis, so co-occurrence within that cohort was assessed over all 130 or so repertoires. Across donors, most TCR sequences were observed very rarely, whereas some public TCRs were present in many individuals.

Donors formed part of the validation cohort, which comprised over a hundred subjects and was distinct from the first cohort of under 850 subjects. The sequencing sample was made of PBMCs. This clonotype originated in a woman aged 18-29 years in good health and CMV-seropositive.

The CDR3: CASSQFPGAAEKLFF. The DNA is as follows: TGCGCCAGCAGCCAATTTCCAGGGGCTGCCGAAAAACTGTTTTTT. Rearrangement joined TRBV4-1 to TRBJ1-4; the D region possibly corresponds to TRBD1 (6 bases align). Trimming at the junction amounts to 2 bases on V and 8 bases on J, and the germline ends lie 15 bases apart. CDR1 and CDR2 (MGHRA, YSYEKL) derive from the germline V gene. Counted from cysteine to phenylalanine, this CDR3 has 15 amino acids. Only CDR3 DNA is held: 45 bases, read in frame from base 1.